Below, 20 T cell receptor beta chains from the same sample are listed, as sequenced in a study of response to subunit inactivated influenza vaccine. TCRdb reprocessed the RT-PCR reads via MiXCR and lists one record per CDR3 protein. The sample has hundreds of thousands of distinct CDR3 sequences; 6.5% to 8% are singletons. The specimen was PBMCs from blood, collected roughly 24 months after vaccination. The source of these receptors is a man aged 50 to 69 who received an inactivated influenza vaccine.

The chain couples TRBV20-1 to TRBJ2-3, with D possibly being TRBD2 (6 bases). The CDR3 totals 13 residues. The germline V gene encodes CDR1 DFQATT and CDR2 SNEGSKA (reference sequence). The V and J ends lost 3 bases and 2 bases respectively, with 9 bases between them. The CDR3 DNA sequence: TGCAGTGCTAGCGGGAGAAACACAGATACGCAGTATTTT. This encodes CSASGRNTDTQYF.

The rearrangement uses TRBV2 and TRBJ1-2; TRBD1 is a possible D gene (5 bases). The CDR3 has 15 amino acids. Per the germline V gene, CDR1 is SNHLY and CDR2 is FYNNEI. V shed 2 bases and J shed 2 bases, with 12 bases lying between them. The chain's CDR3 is CASSEFGGRNYGYTF. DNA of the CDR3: TGTGCCAGCAGTGAATTCGGGGGACGGAACTATGGCTACACCTTC. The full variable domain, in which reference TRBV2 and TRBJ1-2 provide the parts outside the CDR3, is EPEVTQTPSHQVTQMGQEVILRCVPISNHLYFYWYRQILGQKVEFLVSFYNNEISEKSEIFDDQFSVERPDGSNFTLKIRSTKLEDSAMYFCASSEFGGRNYGYTFGSGTRLTVV.

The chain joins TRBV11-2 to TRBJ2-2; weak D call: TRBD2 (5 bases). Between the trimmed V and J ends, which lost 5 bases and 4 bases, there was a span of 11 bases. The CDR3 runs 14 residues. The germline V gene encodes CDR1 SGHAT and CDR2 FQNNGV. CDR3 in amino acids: CASSPTRSTGELFF. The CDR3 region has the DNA TGTGCCAGCAGCCCCACTAGGAGCACCGGGGAGCTGTTTTTT.

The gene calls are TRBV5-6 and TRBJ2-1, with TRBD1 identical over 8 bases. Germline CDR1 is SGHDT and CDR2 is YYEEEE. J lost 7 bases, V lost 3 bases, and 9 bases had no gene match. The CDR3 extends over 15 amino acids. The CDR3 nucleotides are TGTGCCAGCAGCTCAGGGGGACAGGTCGGGAATGAGCAGTTCTTC. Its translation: CASSSGGQVGNEQFF.

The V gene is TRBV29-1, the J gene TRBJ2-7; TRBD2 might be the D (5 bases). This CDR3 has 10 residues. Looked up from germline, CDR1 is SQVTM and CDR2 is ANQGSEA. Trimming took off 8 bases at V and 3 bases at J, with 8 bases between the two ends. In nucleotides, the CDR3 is TGCAGCCTACGGGACTACGAGCAGTACTTC. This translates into CSLRDYEQYF.

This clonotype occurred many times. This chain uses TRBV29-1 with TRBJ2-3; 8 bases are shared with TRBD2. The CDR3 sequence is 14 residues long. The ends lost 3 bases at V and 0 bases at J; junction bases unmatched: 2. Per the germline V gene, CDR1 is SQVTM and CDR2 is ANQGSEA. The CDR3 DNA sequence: TGCAGCGTTGATCAGCGGGAGAGCACAGATACGCAGTATTTT. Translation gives CSVDQRESTDTQYF.

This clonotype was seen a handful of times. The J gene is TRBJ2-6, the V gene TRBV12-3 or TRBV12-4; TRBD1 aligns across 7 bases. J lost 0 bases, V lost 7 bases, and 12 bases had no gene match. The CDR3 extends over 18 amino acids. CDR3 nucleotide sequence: TGTGCCAGCACCGGGGACAGCTCGTTAAACTCTGGGGCCAACGTCCTGACTTTC. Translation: CASTGDSSLNSGANVLTF.

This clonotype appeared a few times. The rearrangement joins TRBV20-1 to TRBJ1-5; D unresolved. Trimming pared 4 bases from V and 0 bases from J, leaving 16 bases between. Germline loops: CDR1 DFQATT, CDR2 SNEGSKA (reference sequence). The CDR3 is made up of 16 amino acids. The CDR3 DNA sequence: TGCAGTGCTAAAGGCCCGCGGTGGGGTAGCAATCAGCCCCAGCATTTT. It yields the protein CSAKGPRWGSNQPQHF.

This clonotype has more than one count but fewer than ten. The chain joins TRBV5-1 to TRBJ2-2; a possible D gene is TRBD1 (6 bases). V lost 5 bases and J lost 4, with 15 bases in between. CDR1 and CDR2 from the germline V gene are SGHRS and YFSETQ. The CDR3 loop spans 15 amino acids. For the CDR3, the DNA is TGCGCCAGCAGGTCGGACAGCTTGAGCACCGGGGAGCTGTTTTTT. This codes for CASRSDSLSTGELFF.

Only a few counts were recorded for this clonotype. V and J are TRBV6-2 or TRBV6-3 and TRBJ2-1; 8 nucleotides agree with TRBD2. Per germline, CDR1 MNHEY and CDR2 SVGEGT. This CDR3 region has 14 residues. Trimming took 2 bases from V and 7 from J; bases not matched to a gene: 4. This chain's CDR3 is CASSYPPSGNEQFF. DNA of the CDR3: TGTGCCAGCAGTTACCCCCCTAGCGGGAATGAGCAGTTCTTC.

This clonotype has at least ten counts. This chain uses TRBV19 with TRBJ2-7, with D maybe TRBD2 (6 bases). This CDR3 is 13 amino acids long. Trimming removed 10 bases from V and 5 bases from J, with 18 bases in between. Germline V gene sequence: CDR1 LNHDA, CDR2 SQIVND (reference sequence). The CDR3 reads CAIGGEAGDEQYF. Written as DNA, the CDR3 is TGTGCCATTGGAGGGGAGGCGGGCGACGAGCAGTACTTC.

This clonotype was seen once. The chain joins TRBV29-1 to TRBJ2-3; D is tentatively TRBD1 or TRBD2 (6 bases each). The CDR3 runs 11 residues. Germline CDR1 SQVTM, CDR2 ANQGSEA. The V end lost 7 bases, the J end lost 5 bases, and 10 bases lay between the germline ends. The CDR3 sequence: CSGEGGDTQYF. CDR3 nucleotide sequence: TGCAGCGGTGAGGGGGGAGATACGCAGTATTTT.

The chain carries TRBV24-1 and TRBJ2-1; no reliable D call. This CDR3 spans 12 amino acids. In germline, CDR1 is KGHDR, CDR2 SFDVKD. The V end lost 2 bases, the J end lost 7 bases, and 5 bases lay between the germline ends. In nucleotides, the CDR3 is TGTGCCACCAGTGATTACGGTAATGAGCAGTTCTTC. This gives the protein CATSDYGNEQFF.

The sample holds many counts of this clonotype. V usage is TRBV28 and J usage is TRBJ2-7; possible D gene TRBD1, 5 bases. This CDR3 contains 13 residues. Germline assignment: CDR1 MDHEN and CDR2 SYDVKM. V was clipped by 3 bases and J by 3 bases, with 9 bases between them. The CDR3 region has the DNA TGTGCCAGCAGTTTGGAGACAGACTACGAGCAGTACTTC. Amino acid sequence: CASSLETDYEQYF.

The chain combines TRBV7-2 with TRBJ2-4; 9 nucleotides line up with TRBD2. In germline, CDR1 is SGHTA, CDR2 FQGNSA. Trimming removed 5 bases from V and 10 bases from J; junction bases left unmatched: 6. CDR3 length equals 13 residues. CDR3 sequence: CASSTVGLAIQYF. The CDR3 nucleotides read TGTGCCAGCAGCACAGTGGGACTAGCTATTCAGTACTTC.

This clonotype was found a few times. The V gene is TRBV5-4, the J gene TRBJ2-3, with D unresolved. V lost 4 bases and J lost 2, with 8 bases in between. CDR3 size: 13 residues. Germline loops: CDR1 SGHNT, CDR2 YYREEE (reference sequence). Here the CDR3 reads CASSPAYTDTQYF. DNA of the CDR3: TGTGCCAGCAGCCCGGCTTACACAGATACGCAGTATTTT. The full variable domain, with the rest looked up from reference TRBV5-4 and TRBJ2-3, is ETGVTQSPTHLIKTRGQQVTLRCSSQSGHNTVSWYQQALGQGPQFIFQYYREEENGRGNFPPRFSGLQFPNYSSELNVNALELDDSALYLCASSPAYTDTQYFGPGTRLTVL.

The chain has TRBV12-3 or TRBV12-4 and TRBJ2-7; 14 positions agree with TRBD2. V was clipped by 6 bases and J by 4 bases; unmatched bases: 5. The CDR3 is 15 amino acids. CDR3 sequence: CASRAGLAGGYEQYF. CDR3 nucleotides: TGTGCCAGCAGAGCCGGACTAGCGGGGGGTTACGAGCAGTACTTC.

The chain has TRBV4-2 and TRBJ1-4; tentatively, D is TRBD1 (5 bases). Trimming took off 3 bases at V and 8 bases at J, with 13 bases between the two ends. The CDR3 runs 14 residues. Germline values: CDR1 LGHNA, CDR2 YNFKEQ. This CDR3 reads CASSQAGTGEKLFF. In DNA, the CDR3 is TGTGCCAGCAGCCAGGCGGGGACGGGGGAAAAACTGTTTTTT.

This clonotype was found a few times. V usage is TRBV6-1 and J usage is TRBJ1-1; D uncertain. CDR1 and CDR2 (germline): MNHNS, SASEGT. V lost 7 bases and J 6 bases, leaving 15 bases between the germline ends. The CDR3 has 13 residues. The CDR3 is CASIRGGIAEAFF. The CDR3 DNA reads TGTGCCAGCATACGCGGAGGGATCGCTGAAGCTTTCTTT.

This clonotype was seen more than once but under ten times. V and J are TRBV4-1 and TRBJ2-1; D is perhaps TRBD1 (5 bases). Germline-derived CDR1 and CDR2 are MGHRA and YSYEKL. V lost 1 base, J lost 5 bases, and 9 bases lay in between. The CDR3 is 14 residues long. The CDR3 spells CASSQGWGHNEQFF. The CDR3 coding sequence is TGCGCCAGCAGCCAAGGTTGGGGCCACAATGAGCAGTTCTTC.